This TCR beta chain was obtained from a study of shared clonotypes between healthy human individuals. Study observations and caveats: Memory subsets generally showed smaller estimated richness than naive subsets did.

Germline CDR1 and CDR2: GTSNPN and SVGIG (reference sequence). Trimming cost V 2 bases and J 0 bases; bases outside gene matches: 7. The CDR3 contains 16 residues. The donors were all Caucasian adults (living in Nashville, Tennessee). The deep-level immunoSEQ assay was used. Produced via immunoSEQ multiplex PCR; TCRdb's table is partial and in-frame only. The sample has under 1,100,000 clones; around 76% are singletons. On this clone: What it recognizes is unknown.

This TCR was sampled from a man younger than 35 in good health. The chain joins TRBV30 to TRBJ2-3, with 8 bases matching TRBD2. Sequencing was done on a sample of memory CD4+ T cells sorted from blood. Subset: CD45RA-negative fraction. CDR3 nucleotides: TGTGCCTGGAGTACGGGAGGGACGATAAGCACAGATACGCAGTATTTT. Encoded protein: CAWSTGGTISTDTQYF.